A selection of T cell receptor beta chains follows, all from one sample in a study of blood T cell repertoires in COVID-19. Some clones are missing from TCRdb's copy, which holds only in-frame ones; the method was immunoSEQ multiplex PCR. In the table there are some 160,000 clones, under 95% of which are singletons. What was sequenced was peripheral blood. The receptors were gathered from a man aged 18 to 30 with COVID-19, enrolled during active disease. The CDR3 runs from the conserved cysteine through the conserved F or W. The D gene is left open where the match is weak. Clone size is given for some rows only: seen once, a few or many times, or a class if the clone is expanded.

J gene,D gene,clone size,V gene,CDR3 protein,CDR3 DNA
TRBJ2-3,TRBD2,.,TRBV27,CASSLGLAQYF,TGTGCCAGCAGTCTCGGACTAGCGCAGTATTTT
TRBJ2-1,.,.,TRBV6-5,CASSYNSYNEQFF,TGTGCCAGCAGTTATAACTCCTACAATGAGCAGTTCTTC
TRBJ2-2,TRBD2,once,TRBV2,CASSATSGRPQHHTGELFF,TGTGCCAGCAGCGCTACTAGCGGGAGGCCCCAACACCACACCGGGGAGCTGTTTTTT
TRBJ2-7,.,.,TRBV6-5,CALRGGNSYEQYF,TGTGCCCTAAGGGGGGGGAACTCCTACGAGCAGTACTTC
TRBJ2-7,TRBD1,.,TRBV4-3,CASSQTDRGYYEQYF,TGCGCCAGCAGCCAGACGGACAGGGGCTACTACGAGCAGTACTTC
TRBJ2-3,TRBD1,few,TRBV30,CAWSVGQGARDTQYF,TGTGCCTGGAGTGTAGGACAGGGGGCAAGAGATACGCAGTATTTT
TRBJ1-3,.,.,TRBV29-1,CSVALGAYPGNTIYF,TGCAGCGTGGCCCTAGGGGCCTATCCAGGAAACACCATATATTTT
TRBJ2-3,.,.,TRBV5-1,CASSLPPDSSTDTQYF,TGCGCCAGCAGCTTGCCGCCGGACAGCAGCACAGATACGCAGTATTTT
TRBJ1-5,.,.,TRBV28,CASSRRQLDHQPQHF,TGTGCCAGCAGCCGTAGACAGTTAGATCATCAGCCCCAGCATTTT
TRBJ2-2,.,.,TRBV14,CASSQRRESNTGELFF,TGTGCCAGCAGCCAAAGAAGGGAGTCGAACACCGGGGAGCTGTTTTTT
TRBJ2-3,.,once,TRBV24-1,CATSDLGLDRDTQYF,TGTGCCACCAGTGACCTAGGACTAGACAGGGATACGCAGTATTTT
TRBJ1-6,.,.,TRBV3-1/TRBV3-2,CASSPIAGAEGSPLHF,TGTGCCAGCAGTCCCATCGCAGGGGCAGAGGGTTCACCCCTCCACTTT
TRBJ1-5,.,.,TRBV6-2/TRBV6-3,CASSPGQLRLQPQHF,TGTGCCAGCAGCCCCGGACAGTTGAGGCTTCAGCCCCAGCATTTT
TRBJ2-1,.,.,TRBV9,CASSGASNEQFF,TGTGCCAGCAGCGGAGCGAGCAATGAGCAGTTCTTC
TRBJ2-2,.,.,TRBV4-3,CASSQDAANTGELFF,TGCGCCAGCAGCCAAGATGCGGCAAACACCGGGGAGCTGTTTTTT
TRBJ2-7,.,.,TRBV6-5,CATQGHGLVEQYF,TGTGCCACTCAGGGACACGGTTTAGTCGAGCAGTACTTC
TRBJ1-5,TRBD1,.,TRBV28,CAIARTGGNQPQHF,TGTGCCATCGCCCGGACAGGCGGCAATCAGCCCCAGCATTTT
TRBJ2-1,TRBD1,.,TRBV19,CASRRTGEGNEQFF,TGTGCCAGTAGGCGGACAGGGGAGGGGAATGAGCAGTTCTTC
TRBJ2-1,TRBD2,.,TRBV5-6,CASSHAGTTGRFF,TGTGCCAGCAGCCACGCAGGGACTACCGGGCGGTTCTTC
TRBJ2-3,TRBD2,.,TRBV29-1,CSAVSGRTEVADTQYF,TGCAGCGCCGTTAGCGGGAGAACCGAAGTGGCAGATACGCAGTATTTT
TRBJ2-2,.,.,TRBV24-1,CATSNRVGTGELFF,TGTGCCACCAGTAACAGGGTTGGCACCGGGGAGCTGTTTTTT
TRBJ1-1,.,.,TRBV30,CAWSGGRSLEAFF,TGTGCCTGGAGTGGGGGGAGGTCACTTGAAGCTTTCTTT
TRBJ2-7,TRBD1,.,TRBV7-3,CASGKGQGYEQYF,TGTGCCAGCGGTAAGGGACAGGGCTACGAGCAGTACTTC
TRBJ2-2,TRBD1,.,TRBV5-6,CASSDGTGGAGELFF,TGTGCCAGCAGCGATGGGACAGGGGGAGCCGGGGAGCTGTTTTTT
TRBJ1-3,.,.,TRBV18,CASSPPLRDYLSGNTIYF,TGTGCCAGCTCACCACCGCTCCGGGACTACCTCTCTGGAAACACCATATATTTT
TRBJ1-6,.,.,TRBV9,CASSTEGGSNSPLHF,TGTGCCAGCAGCACCGAGGGGGGGTCTAATTCACCCCTCCACTTT
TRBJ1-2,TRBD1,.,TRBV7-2,CASSPTTGFNYGYTF,TGTGCCAGCAGCCCAACGACAGGGTTCAACTATGGCTACACCTTC
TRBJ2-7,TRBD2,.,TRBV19,CASSIEIGTTSYEQYF,TGTGCCAGTAGTATAGAAATAGGGACTACTAGCTACGAGCAGTACTTC
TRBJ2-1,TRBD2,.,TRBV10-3,CAISSSGPRRDEQFF,TGTGCCATCAGTTCTAGCGGGCCCAGGCGCGATGAGCAGTTCTTC
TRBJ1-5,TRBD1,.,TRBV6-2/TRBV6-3,CASSRQGGNNQPQHF,TGTGCCAGCAGTCGACAGGGGGGGAACAATCAGCCCCAGCATTTT
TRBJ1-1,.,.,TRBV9,CASSVGNSEAFF,TGTGCCAGCAGCGTAGGTAACAGTGAAGCTTTCTTT
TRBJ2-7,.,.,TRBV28,CASSGGSDEQYF,TGTGCCAGCAGTGGGGGGTCCGACGAGCAGTACTTC
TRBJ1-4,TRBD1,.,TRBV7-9,CASSNRDRDAKLLF,TGTGCCAGCAGCAACCGGGACAGGGACGCGAAACTGCTTTTT
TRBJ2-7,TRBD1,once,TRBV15,CATSRVAGGRDEQYF,TGTGCCACCAGCAGAGTTGCAGGGGGAAGAGACGAGCAGTACTTC
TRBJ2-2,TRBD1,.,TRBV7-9,CASSQTGTENTGELFF,TGTGCCAGCAGCCAAACCGGGACAGAGAACACCGGGGAGCTGTTTTTT
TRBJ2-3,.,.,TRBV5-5,CASSLLYSFTDTQYF,TGTGCCAGCAGCTTGTTGTATTCCTTCACAGATACGCAGTATTTT
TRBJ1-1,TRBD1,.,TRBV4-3,CASSQGGTGNTEAFF,TGCGCCAGCAGCCAAGGCGGGACAGGTAACACTGAAGCTTTCTTT
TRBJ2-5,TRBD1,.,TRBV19,CATARGLGETQYF,TGTGCCACCGCAAGGGGGCTCGGAGAGACCCAGTACTTC
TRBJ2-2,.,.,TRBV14,CASSQVLSGELFF,TGTGCCAGCAGCCAAGTTTTATCCGGGGAGCTGTTTTTT
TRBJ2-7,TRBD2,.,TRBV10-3,CAISRTSGDHEQYF,TGTGCCATCAGCAGGACTAGCGGGGACCACGAGCAGTACTTC
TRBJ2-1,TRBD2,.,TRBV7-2,CASSLGLANNEQFF,TGTGCCAGCAGCTTAGGACTAGCGAACAATGAGCAGTTCTTC
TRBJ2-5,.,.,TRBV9,CASSVGQQETQYF,TGTGCCAGCAGCGTAGGGCAGCAAGAGACCCAGTACTTC
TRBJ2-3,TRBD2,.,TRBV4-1,CASSHPAGGTDTQYF,TGCGCCAGCAGCCACCCAGCGGGAGGCACAGATACGCAGTATTTT
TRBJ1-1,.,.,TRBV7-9,CASSRGGTEAFF,TGTGCCAGCAGCCGCGGGGGCACTGAAGCTTTCTTT
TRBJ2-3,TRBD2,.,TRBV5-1,CASSPGTSSADTQYF,TGCGCCAGCAGCCCAGGGACTAGCAGCGCAGATACGCAGTATTTT
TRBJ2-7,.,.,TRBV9,CASSVGVGTTLSSYEQYF,TGTGCCAGCAGCGTAGGGGTGGGGACAACCCTTAGCTCCTACGAGCAGTACTTC